These T cell receptor beta chains were read from a single sample in a study of T cells in Graves' hyperthyroidism and ophthalmopathy. Each CDR3 protein is one row after TCRdb ran MiXCR on the multiplex PCR reads. The sample shows fewer than 450,000 distinct CDR3 sequences, about a sixth of them seen only once. The sequencing input was blood. The receptor set was obtained from a woman between 25 and 40 years old with Graves' hyperthyroidism that later progressed to Graves' ophthalmopathy. CDR3s include the opening cysteine and the closing phenylalanine or tryptophan. A D gene is named only where the DNA matches it firmly. Part of the rows lack a size; the others show once, few, many or a class for expanded clones.

D gene,V gene,clone size,J gene,CDR3 DNA,CDR3 protein
TRBD1,TRBV9,NA,TRBJ1-1,TGTGCCAGCAGCCTCACAGGGGGCTCCTCGGGAGCTTTCTTT,CASSLTGGSSGAFF
NA,TRBV3-1,many,TRBJ2-7,TGTGCCAGCAGCCCCGGACATATCTACGAGCAGTACTTC,CASSPGHIYEQYF
NA,TRBV30,NA,TRBJ1-1,TGTGCCTGGGTTGGGGTTATGAACGCTGAAGCTTTCTTT,CAWVGVMNAEAFF
NA,TRBV11-2,few,TRBJ1-2,TGTGCCAGCAGCTTCACAGAGGGGGTTCGGTATGGCTACACCTTC,CASSFTEGVRYGYTF
NA,TRBV24-1,many,TRBJ2-7,TGTGCCACCAGTGATGGACAGCGAGGATATACTGGAACGTACGAGCAGTACTTC,CATSDGQRGYTGTYEQYF
NA,TRBV7-9,many,TRBJ2-1,TGTGCCAGCAGCTTGCTCGGGGGACTGGCGGGCAATGAGCAGTTCTTC,CASSLLGGLAGNEQFF
TRBD1,TRBV12-3/TRBV12-4,NA,TRBJ2-5,TGTGCCAGCAGTCGTTTTACAGGGGGCCAAGAGACCCAGTACTTC,CASSRFTGGQETQYF
NA,TRBV6-1,many,TRBJ1-4,TGTGCCAGCAGGGGGACGGGGGGCGGCCGCGGTGAAAAACTGTTTTTT,CASRGTGGGRGEKLFF
TRBD1,TRBV3-1,many,TRBJ2-3,TGTGCCAGCAGCCAAGGGGTACAGGGGGTCACAGATACGCAGTATTTT,CASSQGVQGVTDTQYF
NA,TRBV11-2,many,TRBJ2-3,TGTGCCAGCAGGCAGACAGATACGCAGTATTTT,CASRQTDTQYF
NA,TRBV11-2,many,TRBJ1-1,TGTGCCAGCAGCTTGCATGAGGGGTGGGGAGGACCTGAAGCTTTCTTT,CASSLHEGWGGPEAFF
NA,TRBV3-1,many,TRBJ2-1,TGTGCCAGCAGCCGACAGAGCTCCTACAATGAGCAGTTCTTC,CASSRQSSYNEQFF
TRBD2,TRBV20-1,NA,TRBJ2-7,TGCAGTGCTAGACCTAGCGGCCCCTACGAGCAGTACTTC,CSARPSGPYEQYF
NA,TRBV2,many,TRBJ2-7,TGTGCCAGCAGGCGGGACAGCTCCTACGAGCAGTACTTC,CASRRDSSYEQYF
NA,TRBV6-1,many,TRBJ1-2,TGTGCCAGCAGTGAATGGGTGAATACAGGGATCTATGGCTACACCTTC,CASSEWVNTGIYGYTF
NA,TRBV10-3,many,TRBJ2-5,TGTGCCATCAGTGAGGACGTAAGCGGGTCGCTCCGAGAGACCCAGTACTTC,CAISEDVSGSLRETQYF
TRBD2,TRBV19,few,TRBJ2-7,TGTGCCAGTAGTATAAGCGGGACTTACTACGAGCAGTACTTC,CASSISGTYYEQYF
NA,TRBV12-3/TRBV12-4,many,TRBJ1-1,TGTGCCTCCTCGGATTCAGTCTGGAGTTACACTGAAGCTTTCTTT,CASSDSVWSYTEAFF
NA,TRBV20-1,many,TRBJ2-7,TGCAGTGCTACGGGACGAGTAAACAACGAGCAGTACTTC,CSATGRVNNEQYF
TRBD2,TRBV9,NA,TRBJ2-7,TGTGCCAGCAGCGTAGCGGGAGGCGATTCCTACGAGCAGTACTTC,CASSVAGGDSYEQYF
TRBD2,TRBV18,many,TRBJ2-3,TGTGCCAGCTCACCACCGGGGACTACCTTCACAGATACGCAGTATTTT,CASSPPGTTFTDTQYF